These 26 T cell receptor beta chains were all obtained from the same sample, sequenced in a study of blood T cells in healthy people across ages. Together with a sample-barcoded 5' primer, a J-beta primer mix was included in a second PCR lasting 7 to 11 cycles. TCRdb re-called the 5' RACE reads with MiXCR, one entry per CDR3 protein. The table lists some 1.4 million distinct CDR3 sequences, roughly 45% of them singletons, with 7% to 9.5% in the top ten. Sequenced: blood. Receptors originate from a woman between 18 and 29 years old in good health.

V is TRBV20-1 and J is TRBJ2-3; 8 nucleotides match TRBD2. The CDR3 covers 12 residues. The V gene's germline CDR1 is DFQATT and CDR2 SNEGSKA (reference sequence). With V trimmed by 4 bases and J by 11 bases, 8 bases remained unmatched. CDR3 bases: TGCAGTGCTACCTATAGCGGGGAGGGGCAGTATTTT. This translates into CSATYSGEGQYF.

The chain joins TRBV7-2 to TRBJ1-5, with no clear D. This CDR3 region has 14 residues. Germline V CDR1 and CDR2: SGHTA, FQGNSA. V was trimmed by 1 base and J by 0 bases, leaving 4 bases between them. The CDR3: CTSSLGYSNQPQHF. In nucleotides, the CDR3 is TGTACCAGCAGCTTAGGTTATAGCAATCAGCCCCAGCATTTT.

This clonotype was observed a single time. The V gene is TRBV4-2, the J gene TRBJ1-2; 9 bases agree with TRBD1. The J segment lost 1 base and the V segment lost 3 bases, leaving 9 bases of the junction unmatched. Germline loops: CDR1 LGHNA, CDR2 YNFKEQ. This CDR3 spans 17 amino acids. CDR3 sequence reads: CASSHSPGQGFNYGYTF. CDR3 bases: TGTGCCAGCAGCCACAGCCCGGGACAGGGCTTTAACTATGGCTACACCTTC.

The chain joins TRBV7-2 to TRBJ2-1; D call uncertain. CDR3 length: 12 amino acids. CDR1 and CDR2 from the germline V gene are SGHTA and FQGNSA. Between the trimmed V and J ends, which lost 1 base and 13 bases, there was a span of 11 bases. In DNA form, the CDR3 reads TGTGCCAGCAGCTTAGGACGCCGCGGACAGTTCTTC. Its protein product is CASSLGRRGQFF. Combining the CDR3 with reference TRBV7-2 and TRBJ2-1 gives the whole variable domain GAGVSQSPSNKVTEKGKDVELRCDPISGHTALYWYRQSLGQGLEFLIYFQGNSAPDKSGLPSDRFSAERTGGSVSTLTIQRTQQEDSAVYLCASSLGRRGQFFGPGTRLTVL.

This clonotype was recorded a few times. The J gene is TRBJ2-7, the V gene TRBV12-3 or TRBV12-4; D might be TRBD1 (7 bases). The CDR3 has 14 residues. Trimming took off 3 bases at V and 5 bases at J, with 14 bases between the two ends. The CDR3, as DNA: TGTGCCAGCAGTTTCGCAGGGGGGTCCCACGAGCAGTACTTC. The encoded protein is CASSFAGGSHEQYF.

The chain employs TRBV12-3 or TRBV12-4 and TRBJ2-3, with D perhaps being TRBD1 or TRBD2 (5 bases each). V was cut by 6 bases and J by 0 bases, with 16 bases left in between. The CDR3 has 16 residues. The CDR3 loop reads CASRPPLGVSTDTQYF. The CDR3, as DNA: TGTGCCAGCAGGCCGCCCTTGGGGGTTAGCACAGATACGCAGTATTTT.

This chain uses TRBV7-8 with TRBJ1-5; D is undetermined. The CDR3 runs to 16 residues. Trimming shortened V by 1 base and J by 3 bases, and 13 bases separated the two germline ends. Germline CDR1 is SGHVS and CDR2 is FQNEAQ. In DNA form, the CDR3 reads TGTGCCAGCAGCTTAGAGGCAGACGGTCTCAATCAGCCCCAGCATTTT. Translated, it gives CASSLEADGLNQPQHF.

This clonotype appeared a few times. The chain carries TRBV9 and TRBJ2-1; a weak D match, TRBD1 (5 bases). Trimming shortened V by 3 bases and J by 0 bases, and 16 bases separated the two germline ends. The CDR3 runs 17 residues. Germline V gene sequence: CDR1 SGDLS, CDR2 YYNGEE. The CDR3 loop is CASSAPWGSSSYNEQFF. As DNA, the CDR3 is TGTGCCAGCAGCGCCCCCTGGGGCAGCAGCTCCTACAATGAGCAGTTCTTC.

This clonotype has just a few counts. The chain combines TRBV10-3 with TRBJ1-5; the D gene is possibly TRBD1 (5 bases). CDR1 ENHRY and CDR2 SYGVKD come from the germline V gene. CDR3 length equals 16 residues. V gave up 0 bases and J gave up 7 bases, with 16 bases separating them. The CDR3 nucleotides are TGTGCCATCAGTGAGTCGAAACTGGGGGTCGGACAGCCCCAGCATTTT. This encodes CAISESKLGVGQPQHF.

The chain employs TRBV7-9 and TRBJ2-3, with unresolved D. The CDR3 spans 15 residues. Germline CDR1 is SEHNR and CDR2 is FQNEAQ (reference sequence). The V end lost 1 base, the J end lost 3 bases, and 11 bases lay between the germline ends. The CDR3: CASSLGSDSTDTQYF. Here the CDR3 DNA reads TGTGCCAGCAGCTTAGGGTCCGACTCGACAGATACGCAGTATTTT.

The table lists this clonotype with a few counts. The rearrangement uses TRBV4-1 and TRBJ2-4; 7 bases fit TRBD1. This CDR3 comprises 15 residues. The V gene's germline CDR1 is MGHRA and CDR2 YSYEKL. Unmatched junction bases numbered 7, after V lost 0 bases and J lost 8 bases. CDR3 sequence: CASSQDWTGQDIQYF. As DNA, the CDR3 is TGCGCCAGCAGCCAAGATTGGACAGGCCAGGACATTCAGTACTTC.

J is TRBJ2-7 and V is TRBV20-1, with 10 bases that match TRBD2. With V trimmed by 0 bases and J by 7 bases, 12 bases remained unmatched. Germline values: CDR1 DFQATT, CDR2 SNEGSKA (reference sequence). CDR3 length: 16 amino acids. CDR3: CSARDLAGVGYNEQYF. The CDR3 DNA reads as TGCAGTGCTAGAGATCTAGCGGGAGTCGGGTACAATGAGCAGTACTTC.

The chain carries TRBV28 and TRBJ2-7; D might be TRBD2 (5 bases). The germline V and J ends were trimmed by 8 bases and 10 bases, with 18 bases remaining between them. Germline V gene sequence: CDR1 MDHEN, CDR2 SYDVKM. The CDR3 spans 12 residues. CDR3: CASRRSGNPQYF. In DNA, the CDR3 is TGTGCCAGCCGGAGGTCCGGGAATCCTCAGTACTTC. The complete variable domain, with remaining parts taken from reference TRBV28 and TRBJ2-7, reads DVKVTQSSRYLVKRTGEKVFLECVQDMDHENMFWYRQDPGLGLRLIYFSYDVKMKEKGDIPEGYSVSREKKERFSLILESASTNQTSMYLCASRRSGNPQYFGPGTRLTVT.

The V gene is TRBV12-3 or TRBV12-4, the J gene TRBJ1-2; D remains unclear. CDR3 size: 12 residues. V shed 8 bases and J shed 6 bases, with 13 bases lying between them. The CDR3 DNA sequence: TGTGCCAGCGCGGTGGGGAGCAATGGCTACACCTTC. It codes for CASAVGSNGYTF.

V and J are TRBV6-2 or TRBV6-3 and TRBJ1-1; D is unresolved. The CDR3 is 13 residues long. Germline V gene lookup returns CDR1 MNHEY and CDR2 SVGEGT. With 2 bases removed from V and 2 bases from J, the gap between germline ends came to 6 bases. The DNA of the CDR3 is TGTGCCAGCAGTTACGAGGCCAACACTGAAGCTTTCTTT. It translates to CASSYEANTEAFF.

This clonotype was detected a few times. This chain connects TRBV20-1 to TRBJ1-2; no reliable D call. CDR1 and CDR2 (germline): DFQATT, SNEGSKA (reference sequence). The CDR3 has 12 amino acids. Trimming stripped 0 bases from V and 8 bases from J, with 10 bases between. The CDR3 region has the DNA TGCAGTGCTAGAGATCGGAGAGGCGGCTACACCTTC. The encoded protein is CSARDRRGGYTF.

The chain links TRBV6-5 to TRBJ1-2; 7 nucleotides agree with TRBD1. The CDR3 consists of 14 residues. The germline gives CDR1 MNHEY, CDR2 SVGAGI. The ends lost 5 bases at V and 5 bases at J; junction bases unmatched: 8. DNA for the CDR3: TGTGCCAGCAGTCAACTGACAGGGCTTTATGGCTACACCTTC. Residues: CASSQLTGLYGYTF.

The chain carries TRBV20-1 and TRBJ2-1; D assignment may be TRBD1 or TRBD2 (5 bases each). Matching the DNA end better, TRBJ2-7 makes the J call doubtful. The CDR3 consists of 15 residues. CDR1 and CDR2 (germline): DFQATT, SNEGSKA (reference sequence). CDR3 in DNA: TGCAGTGCTACTTCGTGGGGGAACCCCTACAATGAGCAGTACTTC. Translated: CSATSWGNPYNEQYF.

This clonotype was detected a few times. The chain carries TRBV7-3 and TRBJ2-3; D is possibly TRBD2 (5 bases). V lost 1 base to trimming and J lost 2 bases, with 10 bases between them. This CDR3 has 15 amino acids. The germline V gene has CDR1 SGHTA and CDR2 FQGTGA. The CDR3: CASSLRAGATDTQYF. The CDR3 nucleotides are TGTGCCAGCAGCTTAAGGGCGGGCGCCACAGATACGCAGTATTTT.

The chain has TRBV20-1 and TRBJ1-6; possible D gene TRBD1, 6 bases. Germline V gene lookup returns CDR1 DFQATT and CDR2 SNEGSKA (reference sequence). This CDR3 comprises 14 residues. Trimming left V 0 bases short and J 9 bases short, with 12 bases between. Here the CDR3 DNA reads TGCAGTGCTAGAGATGAGGGGGGAGTTTCACCCCTCCACTTT. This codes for CSARDEGGVSPLHF.

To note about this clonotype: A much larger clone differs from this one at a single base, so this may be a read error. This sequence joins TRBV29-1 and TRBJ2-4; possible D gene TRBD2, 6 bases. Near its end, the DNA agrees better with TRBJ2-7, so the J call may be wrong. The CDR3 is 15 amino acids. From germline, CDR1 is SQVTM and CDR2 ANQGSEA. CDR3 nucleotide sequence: TGCAGCGTTGAAGCCCCGCTTAGCGGAAACTACGAGCAGTACTTC. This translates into CSVEAPLSGNYEQYF.

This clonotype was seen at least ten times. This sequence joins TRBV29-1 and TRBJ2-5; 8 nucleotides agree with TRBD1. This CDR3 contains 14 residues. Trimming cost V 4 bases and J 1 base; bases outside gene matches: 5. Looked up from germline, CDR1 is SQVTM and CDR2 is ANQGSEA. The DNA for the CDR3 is TGCAGCGTTGGGTGGGACAGGATCCAAGAGACCCAGTACTTC. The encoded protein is CSVGWDRIQETQYF.

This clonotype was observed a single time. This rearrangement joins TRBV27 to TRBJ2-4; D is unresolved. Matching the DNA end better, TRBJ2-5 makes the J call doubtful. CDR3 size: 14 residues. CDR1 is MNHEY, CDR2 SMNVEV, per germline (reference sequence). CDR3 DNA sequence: TGTGCCAGCAGTTTTTGGACCTCTCCGGCGACCCAGTACTTC. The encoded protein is CASSFWTSPATQYF.

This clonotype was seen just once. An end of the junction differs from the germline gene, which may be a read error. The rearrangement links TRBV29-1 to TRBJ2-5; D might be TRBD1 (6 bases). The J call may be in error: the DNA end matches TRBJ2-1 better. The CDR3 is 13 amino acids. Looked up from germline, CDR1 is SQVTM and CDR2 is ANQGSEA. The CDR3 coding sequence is TGCAGCGCTGAACCGGGACAACAAGAGACCCAGTTCTTC. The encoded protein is CSAEPGQQETQFF.

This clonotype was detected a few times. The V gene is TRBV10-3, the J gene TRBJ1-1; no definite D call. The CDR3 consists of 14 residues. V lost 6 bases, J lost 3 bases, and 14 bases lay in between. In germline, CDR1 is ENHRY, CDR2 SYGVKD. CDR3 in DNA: TGTGCCATCAGAGAGACGTCGCTCGACACTGAAGCTTTCTTT. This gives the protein CAIRETSLDTEAFF.

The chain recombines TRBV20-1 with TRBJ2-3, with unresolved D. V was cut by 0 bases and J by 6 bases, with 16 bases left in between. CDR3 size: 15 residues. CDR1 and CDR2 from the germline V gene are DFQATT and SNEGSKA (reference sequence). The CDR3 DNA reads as TGCAGTGCTAGAGATGAGGATCTCAGGCTCGATACGCAGTATTTT. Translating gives CSARDEDLRLDTQYF.